One T cell receptor (beta chain) is described in this entry. The data were obtained in a study of cytomegalovirus exposure and HLA in healthy donors. V lost 4 bases to trimming and J lost 6 bases, with 10 bases between them. This CDR3 contains 13 residues. The germline CDR1 and CDR2 sequences are SGDLS and YYNGEE. The PCR had 60 Vbeta and 13 Jbeta primers. Method: immunoSEQ multiplex PCR; TCRdb's copy keeps in-frame clones and lacks some. The sample yields some 60,000 clones, 87% seen once. This TCR was recovered from a man younger than 30 in good health and CMV-seronegative. The gene calls are TRBV9 and TRBJ2-2, with TRBD1 as a possible D gene (5 bases). The material sequenced was PBMCs. CDR3 coding DNA: TGTGCCAGCAGCCCCACACAGGCCGGGGAGCTGTTTTTT. Translating it yields CASSPTQAGELFF.